This TCR delta chain is from a study of gamma-delta chains in newborns, infants, children. This clone was seen only a few times. TCRdb reran clone calling via CATT on the reads. The table lists around 5,000 delta-chain clones, 2.5% to 3% of them singletons, with approximately 13% in the top ten. Trimming removed 0 bases from V and 0 bases from J, with 14 bases in between. The CDR3 spans 19 residues. Germline-derived CDR1 and CDR2 are GEAIGNYY and EKD. Sequenced input: blood. The receptor comes from a child who was a newborn, infant or young child, either healthy, febrile or measles-vaccinated (not recorded which). The J gene is TRDJ3, the V gene TRDV2, with a tentative D call TRDD3 (6 bases). CDR3 sequence (DNA): TGTGCCTGTGACACCTGGGGGTTCCCGAGCTCCTGGGACACCCGACAGATGTTTTTC. This sequence encodes CACDTWGFPSSWDTRQMFF.